These 5 T cell receptor beta chains were sequenced from one sample in a study of radiotherapy plus CTLA-4 blockade in lung cancer. This table comes from immunoSEQ multiplex PCR, and its TCRdb copy is limited to in-frame clones, with some not included. The table records tens of thousands of clones, about 77% of them present only once. This specimen was peripheral blood, taken from a patient treated with radiotherapy plus ipilimumab. Source of these receptors: a human donor with non-small cell lung cancer who had stable disease on radiotherapy plus ipilimumab.

The chain employs TRBV29-1 and TRBJ2-1; TRBD1 matches at 9 bases. CDR1 is SQVTM and CDR2 is ANQGSEA in the germline V gene. V was clipped by 3 bases and J by 1 base; unmatched bases: 4. The CDR3 runs 15 residues. For the CDR3, the DNA is TGCAGCGTTGACTCCGGGACAGGGTCCTACAATGAGCAGTTCTTC. It is translated as CSVDSGTGSYNEQFF.

J is TRBJ1-3 and V is TRBV18, with D maybe TRBD1 (5 bases). The V end lost 3 bases, the J end lost 7 bases, and 16 bases lay between the germline ends. This CDR3 has 15 residues. CDR1 is KGHSH and CDR2 is LQKENI in the germline V gene. The CDR3 here is CASSPDGGTANTIYF. Written as DNA, the CDR3 is TGTGCCAGCTCACCGGACGGGGGGACTGCCAACACCATATATTTT.

This clone has a handful of counts. J is TRBJ2-2 and V is TRBV21-1; the table assigns TRBD2, which was not confirmed against the DNA. TRBV21-1 is shown as a pseudogene. This CDR3 is 17 amino acids long. The CDR3 nucleotides are TGTGCCAGCAGCAAACGGAGGAGGGTTCAGGGCACCGGGGAGCTGTTTTTT. It translates to CASSKRRRVQGTGELFF.

The chain combines TRBV10-3 with TRBJ1-4; D possibly corresponds to TRBD1 (6 bases). Germline-derived CDR1 and CDR2 are ENHRY and SYGVKD. V was pared by 3 bases and J by 1 base, with 15 bases between. This CDR3 has 17 residues. The CDR3 bases are TGTGCCATCAGTGATTCGGCAGGGGTGGTAACTAATGAAAAACTGTTTTTT. Its protein is CAISDSAGVVTNEKLFF.

The V call is TRBV7-6, the J call TRBJ2-3; 7 positions agree with TRBD1. The germline CDR1 and CDR2 sequences are SGHVS and FNYEAQ. J lost 3 bases, V lost 1 base, and 7 bases had no gene match. The CDR3 runs to 16 residues. This CDR3 is CASSLDAGGETDTQYF. The CDR3 coding sequence is TGTGCCAGCAGCTTAGATGCAGGGGGTGAGACAGATACGCAGTATTTT.